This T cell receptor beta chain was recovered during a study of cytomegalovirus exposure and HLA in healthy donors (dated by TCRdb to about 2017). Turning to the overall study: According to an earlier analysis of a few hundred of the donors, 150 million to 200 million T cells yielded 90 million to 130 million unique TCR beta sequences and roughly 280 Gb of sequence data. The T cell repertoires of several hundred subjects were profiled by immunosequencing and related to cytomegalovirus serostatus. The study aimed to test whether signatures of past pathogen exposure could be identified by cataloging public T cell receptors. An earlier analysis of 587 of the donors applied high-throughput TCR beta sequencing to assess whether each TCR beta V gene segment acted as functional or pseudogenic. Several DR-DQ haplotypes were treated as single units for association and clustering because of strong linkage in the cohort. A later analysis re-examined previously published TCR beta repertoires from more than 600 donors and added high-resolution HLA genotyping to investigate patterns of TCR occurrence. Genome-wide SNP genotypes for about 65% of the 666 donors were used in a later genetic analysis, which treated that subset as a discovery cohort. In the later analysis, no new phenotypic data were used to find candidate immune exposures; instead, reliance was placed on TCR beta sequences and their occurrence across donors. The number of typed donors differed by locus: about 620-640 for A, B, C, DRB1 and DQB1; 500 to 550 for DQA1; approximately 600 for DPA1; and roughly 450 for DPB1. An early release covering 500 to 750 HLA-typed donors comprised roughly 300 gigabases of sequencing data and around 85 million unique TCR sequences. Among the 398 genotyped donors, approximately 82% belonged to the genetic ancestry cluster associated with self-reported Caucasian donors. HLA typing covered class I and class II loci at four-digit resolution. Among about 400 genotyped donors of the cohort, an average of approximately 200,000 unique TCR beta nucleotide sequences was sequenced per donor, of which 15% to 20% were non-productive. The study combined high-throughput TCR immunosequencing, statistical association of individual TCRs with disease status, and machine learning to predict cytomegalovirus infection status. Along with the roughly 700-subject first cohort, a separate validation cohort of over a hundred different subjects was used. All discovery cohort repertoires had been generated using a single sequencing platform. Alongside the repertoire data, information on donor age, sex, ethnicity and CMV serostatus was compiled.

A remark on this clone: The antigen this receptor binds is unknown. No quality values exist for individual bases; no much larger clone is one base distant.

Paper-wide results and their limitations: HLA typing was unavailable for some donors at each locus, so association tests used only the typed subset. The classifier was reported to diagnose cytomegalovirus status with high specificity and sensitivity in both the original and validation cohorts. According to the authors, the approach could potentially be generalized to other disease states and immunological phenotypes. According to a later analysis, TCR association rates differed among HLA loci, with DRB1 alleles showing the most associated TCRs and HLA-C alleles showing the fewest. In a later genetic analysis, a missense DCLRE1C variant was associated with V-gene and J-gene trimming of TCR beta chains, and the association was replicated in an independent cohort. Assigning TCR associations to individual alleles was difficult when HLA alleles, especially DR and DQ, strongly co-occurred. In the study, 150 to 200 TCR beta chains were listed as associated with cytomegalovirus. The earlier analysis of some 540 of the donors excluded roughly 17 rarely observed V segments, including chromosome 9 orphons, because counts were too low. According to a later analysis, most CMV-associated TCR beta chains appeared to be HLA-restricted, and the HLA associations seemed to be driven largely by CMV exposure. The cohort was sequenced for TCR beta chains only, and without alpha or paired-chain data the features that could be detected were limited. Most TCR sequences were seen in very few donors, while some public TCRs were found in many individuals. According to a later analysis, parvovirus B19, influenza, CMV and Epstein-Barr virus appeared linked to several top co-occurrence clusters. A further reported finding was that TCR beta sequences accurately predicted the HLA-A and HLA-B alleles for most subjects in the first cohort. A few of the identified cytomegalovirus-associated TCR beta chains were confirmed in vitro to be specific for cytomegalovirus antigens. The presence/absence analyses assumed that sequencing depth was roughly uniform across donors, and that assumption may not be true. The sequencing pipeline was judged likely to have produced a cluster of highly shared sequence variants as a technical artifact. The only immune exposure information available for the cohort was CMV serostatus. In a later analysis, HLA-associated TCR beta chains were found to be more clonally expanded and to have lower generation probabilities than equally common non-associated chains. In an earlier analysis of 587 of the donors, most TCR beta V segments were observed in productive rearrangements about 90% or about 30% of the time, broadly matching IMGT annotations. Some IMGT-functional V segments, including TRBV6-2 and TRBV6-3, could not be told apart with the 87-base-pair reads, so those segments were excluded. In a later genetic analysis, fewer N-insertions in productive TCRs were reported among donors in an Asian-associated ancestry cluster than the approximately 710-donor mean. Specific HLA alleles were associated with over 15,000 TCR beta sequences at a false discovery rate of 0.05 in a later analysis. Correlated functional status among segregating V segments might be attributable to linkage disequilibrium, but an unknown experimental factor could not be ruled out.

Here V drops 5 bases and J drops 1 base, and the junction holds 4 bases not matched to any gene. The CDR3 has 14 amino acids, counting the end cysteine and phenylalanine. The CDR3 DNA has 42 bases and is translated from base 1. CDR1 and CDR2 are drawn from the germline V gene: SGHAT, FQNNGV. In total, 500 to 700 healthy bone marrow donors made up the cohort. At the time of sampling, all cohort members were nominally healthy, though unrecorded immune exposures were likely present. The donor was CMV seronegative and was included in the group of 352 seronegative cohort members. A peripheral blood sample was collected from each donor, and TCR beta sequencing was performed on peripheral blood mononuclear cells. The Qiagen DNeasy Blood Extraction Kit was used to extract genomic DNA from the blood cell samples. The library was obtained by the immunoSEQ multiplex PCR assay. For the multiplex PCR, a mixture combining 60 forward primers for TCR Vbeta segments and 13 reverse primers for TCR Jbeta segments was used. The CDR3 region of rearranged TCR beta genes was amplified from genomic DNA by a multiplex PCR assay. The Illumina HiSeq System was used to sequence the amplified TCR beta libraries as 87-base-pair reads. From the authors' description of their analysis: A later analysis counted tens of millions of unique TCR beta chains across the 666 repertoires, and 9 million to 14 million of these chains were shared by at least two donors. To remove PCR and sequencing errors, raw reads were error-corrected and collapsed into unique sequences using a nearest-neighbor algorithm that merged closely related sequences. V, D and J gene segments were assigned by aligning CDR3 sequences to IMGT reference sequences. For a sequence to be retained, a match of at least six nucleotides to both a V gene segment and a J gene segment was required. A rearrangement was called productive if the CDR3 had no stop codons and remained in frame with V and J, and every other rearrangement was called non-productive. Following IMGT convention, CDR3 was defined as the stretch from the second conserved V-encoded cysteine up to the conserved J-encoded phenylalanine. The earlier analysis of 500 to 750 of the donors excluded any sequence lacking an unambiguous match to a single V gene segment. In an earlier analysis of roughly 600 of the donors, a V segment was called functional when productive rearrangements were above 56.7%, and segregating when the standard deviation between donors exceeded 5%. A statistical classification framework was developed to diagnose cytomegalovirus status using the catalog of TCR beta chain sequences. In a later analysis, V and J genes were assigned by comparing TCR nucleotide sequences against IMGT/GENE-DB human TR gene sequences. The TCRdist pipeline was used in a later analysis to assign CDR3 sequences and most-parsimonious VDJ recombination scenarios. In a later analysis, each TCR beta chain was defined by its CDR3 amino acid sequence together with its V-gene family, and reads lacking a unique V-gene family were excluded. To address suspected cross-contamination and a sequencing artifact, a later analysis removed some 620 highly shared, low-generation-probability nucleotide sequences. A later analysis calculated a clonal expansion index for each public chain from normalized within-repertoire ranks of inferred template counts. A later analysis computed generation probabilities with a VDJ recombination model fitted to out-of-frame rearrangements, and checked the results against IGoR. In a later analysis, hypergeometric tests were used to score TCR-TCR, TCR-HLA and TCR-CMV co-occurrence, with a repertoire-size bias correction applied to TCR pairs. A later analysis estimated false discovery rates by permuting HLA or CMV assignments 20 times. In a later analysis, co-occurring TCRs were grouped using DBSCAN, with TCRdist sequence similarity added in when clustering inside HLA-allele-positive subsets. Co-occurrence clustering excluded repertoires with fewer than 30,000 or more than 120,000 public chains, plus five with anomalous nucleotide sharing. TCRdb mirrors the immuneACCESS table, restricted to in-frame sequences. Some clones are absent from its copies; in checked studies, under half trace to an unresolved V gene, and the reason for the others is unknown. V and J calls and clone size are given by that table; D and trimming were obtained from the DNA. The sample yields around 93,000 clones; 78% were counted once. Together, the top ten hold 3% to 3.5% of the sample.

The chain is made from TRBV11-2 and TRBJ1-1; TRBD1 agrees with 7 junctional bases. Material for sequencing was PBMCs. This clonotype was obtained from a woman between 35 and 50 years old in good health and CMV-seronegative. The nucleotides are TGTGCCAGCAGCAAAACAGGGGCGAACACTGAAGCTTTCTTT. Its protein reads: CASSKTGANTEAFF.